This T cell receptor (beta chain) came from a study of regulatory T cells in long-lasting Graves disease. Stated time point: newly diagnosed GD, antithyroid drugs for less than 3 months. The TCR library was made from RNA that had been extracted from PBMCs in TRIzol. To make TCR beta libraries, researchers used iRepertoire HTBI primers and Arm-PCR of CDR3 regions. TCRdb analysed the multiplex PCR reads with MiXCR anew, one entry per CDR3 protein. This table holds roughly 420,000 distinct CDR3 sequences, 16% found once. The sample holds many counts of this clonotype. This sample was also put to use in a study of T cells in Graves' hyperthyroidism and ophthalmopathy.

Here the sequenced sample was peripheral blood mononuclear cells (PBMCs), taken at new diagnosis, from a patient treated with antithyroid drugs. This receptor was identified in a woman between 25 and 40 years old with Graves disease.

This CDR3 is CASRISRQGVHEQFF. The CDR3 nucleotides are TGTGCCAGCAGAATCAGTCGACAGGGGGTCCATGAGCAGTTCTTC. This chain connects TRBV28 to TRBJ2-1; 9 bases line up with TRBD1. Trimming cost V 6 bases and J 8 bases; bases outside gene matches: 11. Germline assignment: CDR1 MDHEN and CDR2 SYDVKM. CDR3 length: 15 amino acids.